Presented here are 19 T cell receptor beta chains from one specimen sequenced in a study of blood T cell repertoires in COVID-19. Libraries were prepared by immunoSEQ multiplex PCR; TCRdb keeps only in-frame clonotypes and omits some of them. Of over 75,000 clones listed, roughly 90% were seen once; the top ten hold about 1.5%. The sequenced material came from peripheral blood. The receptor set was obtained from a human donor with active COVID-19. The donor label of this sample is uncertain.

The genes are TRBV7-2 and TRBJ2-1, with D perhaps matching TRBD2 (5 bases). Deletions cut 0 bases from V and 3 bases from J, with 9 bases between. This CDR3 contains 15 residues. Germline CDR1 is SGHTA and CDR2 is FQGNSA. The CDR3 region is CASSLARDFYNEQFF. The CDR3 bases are TGTGCCAGCAGCTTAGCTCGGGATTTCTACAATGAGCAGTTCTTC.

This chain uses TRBV25-1 with TRBJ2-5; 9 bases match TRBD2. Germline assignment: CDR1 MGHDK and CDR2 SYGVNS. Trimming at V came to 2 bases and at J to 1 base, leaving 8 bases not matched to a gene. The CDR3 is 17 residues long. In nucleotides, the CDR3 is TGTGCCAGCAGTGAACAACGGGCGGGGGGGGTCCAAGAGACCCAGTACTTC. It yields the protein CASSEQRAGGVQETQYF.

The V and J genes are TRBV14 and TRBJ2-3; D not resolved. Trimming cost V 2 bases and J 4 bases, with 7 bases left between them. Germline V lookup: CDR1 SGHDN, CDR2 FVKESK. This CDR3 has 13 residues. As DNA, the CDR3 is TGTGCCAGCAGCCAATCTGTTCCAGATACGCAGTATTTT. It is translated as CASSQSVPDTQYF.

In DNA, the CDR3 is TGTGCCAGCAGCGCTAGCGGTAGCTCCTACAATGAGCAGTTCTTC. Amino acid sequence: CASSASGSSYNEQFF. The rearrangement uses TRBV9 and TRBJ2-1; TRBD2 aligns across 7 bases. The CDR3 consists of 15 residues. Unmatched junction bases numbered 3, after V lost 3 bases and J lost 0 bases. Germline loops: CDR1 SGDLS, CDR2 YYNGEE. The full variable domain, its missing parts supplied by reference TRBV9 and TRBJ2-1, is DSGVTQTPKHLITATGQRVTLRCSPRSGDLSVYWYQQSLDQGLQFLIQYYNGEERAKGNILERFSAQQFPDLHSELNLSSLELGDSALYFCASSASGSSYNEQFFGPGTRLTVL.

The chain employs TRBV19 and TRBJ1-1; D uncertain. This CDR3 has 12 residues. Germline CDR1 LNHDA, CDR2 SQIVND (reference sequence). Trimming took off 1 base at V and 11 bases at J, with 11 bases between the two ends. CDR3 sequence (DNA): TGTGCCAGTAGTATAGCAGTTGGCTCTGCTTTCTTT. The encoded protein is CASSIAVGSAFF.

The genes are TRBV28 and TRBJ2-3; 9 positions agree with TRBD2. The CDR3 spans 13 residues. CDR1 is MDHEN and CDR2 is SYDVKM in the germline V gene. V was clipped by 4 bases and J by 8 bases; unmatched bases: 4. Here the CDR3 DNA reads TGTGCCAGCAGTTCTAGCGGGGTTGTTACGCAGTATTTT. It encodes CASSSSGVVTQYF.

The rearrangement links TRBV29-1 to TRBJ2-7, with D maybe TRBD1 (6 bases). This CDR3 is 11 amino acids long. The ends were cut back, 7 bases at V and 3 bases at J, with 10 bases in the middle. Germline V gene lookup returns CDR1 SQVTM and CDR2 ANQGSEA. This CDR3 is CSAGQFYEQYF. The DNA for the CDR3 is TGCAGCGCCGGACAGTTCTACGAGCAGTACTTC.

This clone was seen once. The chain employs TRBV28 and TRBJ2-3, with D perhaps matching TRBD2 (6 bases). Germline CDR1 and CDR2: MDHEN and SYDVKM. The CDR3 spans 13 residues. V was cut by 6 bases and J by 2 bases, with 9 bases left in between. Here the CDR3 DNA reads TGTGCCAGCAGGGGACTCAACACAGATACGCAGTATTTT. It codes for CASRGLNTDTQYF. The whole variable domain, filled in from reference TRBV28 and TRBJ2-3, reads DVKVTQSSRYLVKRTGEKVFLECVQDMDHENMFWYRQDPGLGLRLIYFSYDVKMKEKGDIPEGYSVSREKKERFSLILESASTNQTSMYLCASRGLNTDTQYFGPGTRLTVL.

CDR3 DNA: TGCGCCAGCAGCTTCCTTAGTGGGGCTGGAAACTATGGCTACACCTTC. Residues: CASSFLSGAGNYGYTF. The genes are TRBV5-1 and TRBJ1-2; D perhaps matches TRBD1 (5 bases). CDR1 SGHRS and CDR2 YFSETQ come from the germline V gene. V was cut by 2 bases and J by 2 bases, with 16 bases left in between. The CDR3 is 16 amino acids.

This clone was found once. The J gene is TRBJ2-5, the V gene TRBV29-1; weak D call: TRBD1 (6 bases). From germline, CDR1 is SQVTM and CDR2 ANQGSEA. The ends were cut back, 1 base at V and 3 bases at J, with 6 bases in the middle. This CDR3 is built from 12 residues. This chain's CDR3 is CSVEGTEETQYF. CDR3 nucleotide sequence: TGCAGCGTTGAAGGGACAGAAGAGACCCAGTACTTC.

V and J are TRBV12-3 or TRBV12-4 and TRBJ1-2; no definite D call. The V end lost 1 base, the J end lost 5 bases, and 5 bases lay between the germline ends. The CDR3 consists of 12 residues. The CDR3 protein is CASSLDGYGYTF. The DNA for the CDR3 is TGTGCCAGCAGTTTAGACGGGTATGGCTACACCTTC.

This chain links TRBV19 with TRBJ2-3; D may be TRBD2 (6 bases). Germline-derived CDR1 and CDR2 are LNHDA and SQIVND (reference sequence). CDR3 size: 15 residues. V was pared by 8 bases and J by 0 bases, with 15 bases between. In DNA, the CDR3 is TGTGCCAGTGGGGCGGCACGGGGGAGCACAGATACGCAGTATTTT. It encodes CASGAARGSTDTQYF.

V is TRBV30 and J is TRBJ1-4; D perhaps matches TRBD1 (5 bases). Germline lookup yields CDR1 GTSNPN and CDR2 SVGIG (reference sequence). The CDR3 extends over 13 amino acids. Trimming took off 1 base at V and 4 bases at J, with 7 bases between the two ends. CDR3 sequence reads: CAWSGGGNEKLFF. The CDR3 DNA follows: TGTGCCTGGAGTGGGGGGGGTAATGAAAAACTGTTTTTT.

V and J are TRBV12-5 and TRBJ1-2, with 8 positions matching TRBD1. This CDR3 comprises 15 residues. The V segment lost 3 bases and the J segment 7 bases; nucleotides outside the gene matches: 10. The germline gives CDR1 LGHNT, CDR2 FRNRAP. In nucleotides, the CDR3 is TGTGCTAGTGGTTTTTCGACAGGGGCCGCAGGTGGCTACACCTTC. Translation: CASGFSTGAAGGYTF.

The gene calls are TRBV9 and TRBJ2-5; D perhaps matches TRBD1 (5 bases). V gave up 0 bases and J gave up 5 bases, with 14 bases separating them. The CDR3 loop spans 15 amino acids. The germline CDR1 and CDR2 sequences are SGDLS and YYNGEE. CDR3 sequence reads: CASSVVSTERETQYF. DNA for the CDR3: TGTGCCAGCAGCGTAGTGTCGACAGAGAGGGAGACCCAGTACTTC.

The rearrangement links TRBV6-2 or TRBV6-3 to TRBJ1-3; D gene ambiguous. Germline V gives CDR1 MNHEY, CDR2 SVGEGT. Trimming took off 3 bases at V and 2 bases at J, with 8 bases between the two ends. The CDR3 is made up of 14 amino acids. The CDR3 coding sequence is TGTGCCAGCAGTTATCGAGGGACTGGAAACACCATATATTTT. Translating gives CASSYRGTGNTIYF.

This rearrangement joins TRBV5-1 to TRBJ2-7; 15 bases map to TRBD2. Germline loops: CDR1 SGHRS, CDR2 YFSETQ. CDR3 length equals 17 residues. Trimming at V came to 4 bases and at J to 3 bases, leaving 8 bases not matched to a gene. DNA for the CDR3: TGCGCCAGCAGCCCGAGCGGACTAGCGGGGGGGAGCTACGAGCAGTACTTC. This translates into CASSPSGLAGGSYEQYF.

The genes are TRBV30 and TRBJ1-2; no firm D call. The CDR3 totals 12 residues. The ends were cut back, 0 bases at V and 5 bases at J, with 7 bases in the middle. Germline V gene lookup returns CDR1 GTSNPN and CDR2 SVGIG (reference sequence). CDR3 DNA sequence: TGTGCCTGGAGTGTAGCTGATTATGGCTACACCTTC. Translating it yields CAWSVADYGYTF. Variable domain in full (rest from reference TRBV30 and TRBJ1-2): SQTIHQWPATLVQPVGSPLSLECTVEGTSNPNLYWYRQAAGRGLQLLFYSVGIGQISSEVPQNLSASRPQDRQFILSSKKLLLSDSGFYLCAWSVADYGYTFGSGTRLTVV.

The chain has TRBV27 and TRBJ2-7, with 8 bases that match TRBD2. CDR3 length equals 15 residues. The germline CDR1 and CDR2 sequences are MNHEY and SMNVEV (reference sequence). V was pared by 0 bases and J by 2 bases, with 3 bases of the junction left unmatched. The CDR3 is CASSLSGLETYEQYF. The CDR3 region has the DNA TGTGCCAGCAGTTTATCGGGACTAGAGACCTACGAGCAGTACTTC.